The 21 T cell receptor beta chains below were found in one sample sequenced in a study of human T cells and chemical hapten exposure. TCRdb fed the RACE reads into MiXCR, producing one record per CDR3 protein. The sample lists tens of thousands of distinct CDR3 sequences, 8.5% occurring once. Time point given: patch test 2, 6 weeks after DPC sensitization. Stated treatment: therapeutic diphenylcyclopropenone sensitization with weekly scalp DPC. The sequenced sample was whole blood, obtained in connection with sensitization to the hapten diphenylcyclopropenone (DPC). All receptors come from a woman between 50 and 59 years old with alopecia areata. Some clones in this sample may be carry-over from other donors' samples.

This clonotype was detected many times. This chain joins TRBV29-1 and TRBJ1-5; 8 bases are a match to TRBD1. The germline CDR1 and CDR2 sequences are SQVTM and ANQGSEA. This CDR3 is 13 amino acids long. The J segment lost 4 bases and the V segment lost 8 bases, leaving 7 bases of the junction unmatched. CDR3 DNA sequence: TGCAGCTACCGGACAGGGATAAATCAGCCCCAGCATTTT. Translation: CSYRTGINQPQHF.

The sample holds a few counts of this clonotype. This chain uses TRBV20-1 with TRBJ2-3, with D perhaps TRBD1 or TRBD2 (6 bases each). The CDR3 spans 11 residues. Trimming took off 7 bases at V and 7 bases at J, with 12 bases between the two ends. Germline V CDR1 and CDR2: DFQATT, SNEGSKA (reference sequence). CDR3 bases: TGCAGTGTGGGGGGCCGGAATACGCAGTATTTT. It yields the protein CSVGGRNTQYF.

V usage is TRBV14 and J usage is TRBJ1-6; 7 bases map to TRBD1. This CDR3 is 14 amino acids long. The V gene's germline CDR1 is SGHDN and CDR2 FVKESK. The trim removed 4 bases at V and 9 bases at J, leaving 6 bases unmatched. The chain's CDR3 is CASSLQGRASPLHF. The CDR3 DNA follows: TGTGCCAGCAGCCTACAGGGGCGAGCTTCACCCCTCCACTTT.

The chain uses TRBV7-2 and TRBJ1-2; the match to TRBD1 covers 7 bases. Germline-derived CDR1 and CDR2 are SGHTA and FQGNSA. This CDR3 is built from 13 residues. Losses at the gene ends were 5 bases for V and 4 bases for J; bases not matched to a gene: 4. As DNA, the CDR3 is TGTGCCAGCAGCCGGGACAGAAGCTATGGCTACACCTTC. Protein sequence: CASSRDRSYGYTF. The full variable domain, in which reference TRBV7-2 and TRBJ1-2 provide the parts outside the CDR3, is GAGVSQSPSNKVTEKGKDVELRCDPISGHTALYWYRQSLGQGLEFLIYFQGNSAPDKSGLPSDRFSAERTGGSVSTLTIQRTQQEDSAVYLCASSRDRSYGYTFGSGTRLTVV.

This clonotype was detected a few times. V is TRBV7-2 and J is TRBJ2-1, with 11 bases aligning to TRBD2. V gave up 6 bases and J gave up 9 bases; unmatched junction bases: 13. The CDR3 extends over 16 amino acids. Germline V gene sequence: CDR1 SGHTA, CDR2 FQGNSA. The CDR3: CASRLGSGRAFGEQFF. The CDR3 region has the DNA TGTGCCAGCAGGCTGGGTAGCGGGAGGGCCTTCGGTGAGCAGTTCTTC.

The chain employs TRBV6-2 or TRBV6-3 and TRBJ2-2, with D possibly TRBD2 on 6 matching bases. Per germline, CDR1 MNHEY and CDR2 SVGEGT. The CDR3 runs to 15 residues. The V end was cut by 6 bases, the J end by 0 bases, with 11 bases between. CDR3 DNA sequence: TGTGCCAGCAGAGAAGCGGGTTCGAACACCGGGGAGCTGTTTTTT. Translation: CASREAGSNTGELFF.

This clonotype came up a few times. The CDR3 protein is CASSLDRGGLSDTQYF. CDR3 in DNA: TGTGCCAGCAGCTTAGACAGAGGGGGCTTGTCAGATACGCAGTATTTT. The chain uses TRBV11-2 and TRBJ2-3; TRBD1 agrees at 7 bases. CDR1 SGHAT and CDR2 FQNNGV come from the germline V gene. This CDR3 has 16 amino acids. The ends lost 0 bases at V and 4 bases at J; junction bases unmatched: 7.

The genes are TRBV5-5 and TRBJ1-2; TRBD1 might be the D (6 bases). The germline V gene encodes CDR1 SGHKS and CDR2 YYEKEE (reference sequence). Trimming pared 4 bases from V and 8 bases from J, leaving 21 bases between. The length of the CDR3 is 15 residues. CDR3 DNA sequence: TGTGCCAGCAGCCTGGAGGAACAGGGTTTGGCGGGCTACACCTTC. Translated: CASSLEEQGLAGYTF.

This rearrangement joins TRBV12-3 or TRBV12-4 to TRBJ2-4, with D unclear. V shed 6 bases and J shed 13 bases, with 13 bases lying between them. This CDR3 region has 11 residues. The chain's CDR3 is CASRGYGLQYF. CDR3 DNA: TGTGCCAGCAGAGGGTACGGGCTCCAGTACTTC.

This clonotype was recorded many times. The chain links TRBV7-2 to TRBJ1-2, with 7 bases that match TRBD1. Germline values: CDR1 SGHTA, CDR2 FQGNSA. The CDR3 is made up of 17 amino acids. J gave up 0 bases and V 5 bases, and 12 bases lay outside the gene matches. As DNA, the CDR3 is TGTGCCAGCAGCCCGCAGACAGGGAGACTCTCTAACTATGGCTACACCTTC. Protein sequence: CASSPQTGRLSNYGYTF.

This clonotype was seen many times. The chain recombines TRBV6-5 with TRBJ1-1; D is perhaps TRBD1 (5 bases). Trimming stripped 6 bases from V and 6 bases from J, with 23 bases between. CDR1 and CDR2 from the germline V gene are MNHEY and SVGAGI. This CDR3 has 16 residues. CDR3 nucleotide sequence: TGTGCCAGCAGGGGGGGTGAGGGACTTAGGACCGCTGAAGCTTTCTTT. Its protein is CASRGGEGLRTAEAFF.

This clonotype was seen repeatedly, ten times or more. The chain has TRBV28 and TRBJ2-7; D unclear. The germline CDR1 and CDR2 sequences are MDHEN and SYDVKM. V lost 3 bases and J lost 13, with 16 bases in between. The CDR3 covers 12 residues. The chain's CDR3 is CASSFQQTIIYF. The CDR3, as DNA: TGTGCCAGCAGTTTCCAACAGACAATTATTTACTTC.

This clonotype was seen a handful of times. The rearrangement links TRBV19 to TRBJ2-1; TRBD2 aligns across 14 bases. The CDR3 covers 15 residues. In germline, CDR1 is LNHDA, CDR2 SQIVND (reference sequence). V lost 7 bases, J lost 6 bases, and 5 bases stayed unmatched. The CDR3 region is CASKKGLAGVNEQFF. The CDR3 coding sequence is TGTGCCAGTAAAAAGGGACTAGCGGGAGTCAATGAGCAGTTCTTC.

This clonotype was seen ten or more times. As DNA, the CDR3 is TGTGCCAGCACCCGAACGAGGTCTAGCGCTCCGTCCGAGCAGTACTTC. This encodes CASTRTRSSAPSEQYF. V is TRBV6-1 and J is TRBJ2-7; a possible D gene is TRBD2 (6 bases). V was shortened by 7 bases and J by 6 bases, with 25 bases between the two germline ends. The CDR3 is made up of 16 amino acids. Per germline, CDR1 MNHNS and CDR2 SASEGT.

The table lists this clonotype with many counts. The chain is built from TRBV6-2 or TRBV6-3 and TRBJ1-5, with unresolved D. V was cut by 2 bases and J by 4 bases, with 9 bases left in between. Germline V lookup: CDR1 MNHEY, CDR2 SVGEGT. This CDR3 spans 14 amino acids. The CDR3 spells CASSYPQSNQPQHF. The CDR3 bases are TGTGCCAGCAGTTACCCTCAGTCAAATCAGCCCCAGCATTTT.

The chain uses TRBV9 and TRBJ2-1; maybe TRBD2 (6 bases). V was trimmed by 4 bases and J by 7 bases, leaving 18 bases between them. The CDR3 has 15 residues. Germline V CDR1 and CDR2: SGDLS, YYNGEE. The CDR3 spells CASSSTSTRGNEQFF. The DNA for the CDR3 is TGTGCCAGCAGCTCCACTAGCACCCGCGGGAATGAGCAGTTCTTC.

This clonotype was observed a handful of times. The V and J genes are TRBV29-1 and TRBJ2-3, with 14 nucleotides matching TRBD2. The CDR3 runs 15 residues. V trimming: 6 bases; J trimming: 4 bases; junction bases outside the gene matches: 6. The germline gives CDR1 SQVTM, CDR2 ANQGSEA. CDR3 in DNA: TGCAGCGTGTCCAAGACTAGCGGGAGGGCAGATACGCAGTATTTT. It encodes CSVSKTSGRADTQYF.

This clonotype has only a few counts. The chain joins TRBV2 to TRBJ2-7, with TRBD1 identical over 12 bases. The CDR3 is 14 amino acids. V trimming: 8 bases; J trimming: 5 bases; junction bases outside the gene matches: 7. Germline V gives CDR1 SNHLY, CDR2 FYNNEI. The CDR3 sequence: CASQKGTGGDEQYF. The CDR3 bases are TGTGCCAGCCAAAAAGGGACAGGGGGCGACGAGCAGTACTTC.

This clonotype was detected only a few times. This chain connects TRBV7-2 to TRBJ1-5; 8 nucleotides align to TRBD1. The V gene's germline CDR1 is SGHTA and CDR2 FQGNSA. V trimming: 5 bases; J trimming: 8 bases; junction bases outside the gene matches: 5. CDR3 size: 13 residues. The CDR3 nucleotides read TGTGCCAGCAGCCCCAACAGGGGGGAGCCCCAGCATTTT. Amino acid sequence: CASSPNRGEPQHF. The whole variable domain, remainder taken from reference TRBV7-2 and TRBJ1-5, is GAGVSQSPSNKVTEKGKDVELRCDPISGHTALYWYRQSLGQGLEFLIYFQGNSAPDKSGLPSDRFSAERTGGSVSTLTIQRTQQEDSAVYLCASSPNRGEPQHFGDGTRLSIL.

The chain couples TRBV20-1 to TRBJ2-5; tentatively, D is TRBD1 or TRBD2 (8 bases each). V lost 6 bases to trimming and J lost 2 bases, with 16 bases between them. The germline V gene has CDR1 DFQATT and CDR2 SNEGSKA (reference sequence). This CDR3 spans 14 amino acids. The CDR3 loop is CSASGGTGQETQYF. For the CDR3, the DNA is TGCAGTGCGTCGGGGGGGACAGGTCAAGAGACCCAGTACTTC.

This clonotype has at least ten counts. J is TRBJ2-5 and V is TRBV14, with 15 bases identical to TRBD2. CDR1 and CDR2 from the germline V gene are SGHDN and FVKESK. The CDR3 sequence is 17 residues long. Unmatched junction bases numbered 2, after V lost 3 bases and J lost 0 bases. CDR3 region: CASSHGLAGGYQETQYF. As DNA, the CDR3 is TGTGCCAGCAGCCATGGACTAGCGGGAGGGTACCAAGAGACCCAGTACTTC. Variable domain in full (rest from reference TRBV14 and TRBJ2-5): EAGVTQFPSHSVIEKGQTVTLRCDPISGHDNLYWYRRVMGKEIKFLLHFVKESKQDESGMPNNRFLAERTGGTYSTLKVQPAELEDSGVYFCASSHGLAGGYQETQYFGPGTRLLVL.